This T cell receptor beta chain was observed in a study of shared clonotypes between healthy human individuals. Trimming stripped 9 bases from V and 7 bases from J, with 9 bases between. The germline CDR1 and CDR2 sequences are WSHSY and SAAADI. This CDR3 region has 10 residues. TCRdb's copy holds only in-frame clones and misses some; the assay was immunoSEQ multiplex PCR. The table shows fewer than 650,000 clones, with roughly four fifths occurring only once. Sequences were obtained from PBMCs. The receptor comes from a woman aged 40 to 49 in good health. Some clones in this sample may be carry-over from other donors' samples. The V gene is TRBV10-2, the J gene TRBJ1-1, with unresolved D. The CDR3, as DNA: TGCGCCAGGAAGGACGGTGAAGCTTTCTTT. This codes for CARKDGEAFF.